One T cell receptor beta chain is described in this entry. What it binds is unknown. The protocol was immunoSEQ multiplex PCR, while the TCRdb copy is restricted to in-frame clones and leaves out a portion. The sample has 70,000 to 75,000 clones, about 94% seen once. This entry comes from a study of cytomegalovirus exposure and HLA in healthy donors. Trimming took off 1 base at V and 11 bases at J, with 9 bases between the two ends. In germline, CDR1 is SGHDT, CDR2 YYEEEE. This CDR3 has 11 amino acids. Study-wide results and caveats: Among the CMV-associated chains, a few were confirmed in vitro as specific for CMV antigens. Cytomegalovirus association was listed for around 170 TCR beta chains. Later, an analysis found that TCR clusters from the first cohort tended to co-occur in the 90 to 150 validation repertoires. It was reported that the classifier diagnosed cytomegalovirus status with high specificity and sensitivity in both the original and validation cohorts.

This TCR came from a young woman in good health and CMV-seronegative. This chain uses TRBV5-6 with TRBJ1-1; D is unresolved. Material for sequencing was PBMCs. The CDR3 bases are TGTGCCAGCAGCTTGATGGGAGAGGCTTTCTTT. Translated, it gives CASSLMGEAFF.